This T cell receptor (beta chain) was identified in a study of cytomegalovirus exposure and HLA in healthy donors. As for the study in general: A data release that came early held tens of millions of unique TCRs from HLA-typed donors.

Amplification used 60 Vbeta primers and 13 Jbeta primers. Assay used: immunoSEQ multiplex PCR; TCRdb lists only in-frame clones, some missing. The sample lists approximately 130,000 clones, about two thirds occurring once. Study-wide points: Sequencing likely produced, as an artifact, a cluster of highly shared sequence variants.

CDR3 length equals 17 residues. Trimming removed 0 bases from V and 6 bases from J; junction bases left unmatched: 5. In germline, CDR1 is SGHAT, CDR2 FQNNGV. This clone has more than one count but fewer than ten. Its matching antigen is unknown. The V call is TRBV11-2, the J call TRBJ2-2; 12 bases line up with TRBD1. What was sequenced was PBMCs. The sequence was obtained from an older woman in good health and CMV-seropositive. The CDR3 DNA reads TGTGCCAGCAGCTTAGAAGGGACAGGGGGCTTCCCCGGGGAGCTGTTTTTT. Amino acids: CASSLEGTGGFPGELFF.